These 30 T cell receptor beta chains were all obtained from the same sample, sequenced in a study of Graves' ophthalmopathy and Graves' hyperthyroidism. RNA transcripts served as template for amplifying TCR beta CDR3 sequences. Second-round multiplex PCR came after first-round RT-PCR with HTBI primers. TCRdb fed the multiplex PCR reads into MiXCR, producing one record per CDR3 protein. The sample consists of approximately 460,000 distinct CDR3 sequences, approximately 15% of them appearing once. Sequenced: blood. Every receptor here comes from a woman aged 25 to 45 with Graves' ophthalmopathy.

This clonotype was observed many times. CDR3 protein: CASSQRPGGGSSYEQYF. The CDR3 region has the DNA TGCGCCAGCAGCCAGCGCCCGGGGGGCGGCAGCTCCTACGAGCAGTACTTC. This chain links TRBV4-1 with TRBJ2-7; maybe TRBD2 (7 bases). The germline gives CDR1 MGHRA, CDR2 YSYEKL. Trimming stripped 3 bases from V and 0 bases from J, with 18 bases between. The CDR3 runs to 17 residues.

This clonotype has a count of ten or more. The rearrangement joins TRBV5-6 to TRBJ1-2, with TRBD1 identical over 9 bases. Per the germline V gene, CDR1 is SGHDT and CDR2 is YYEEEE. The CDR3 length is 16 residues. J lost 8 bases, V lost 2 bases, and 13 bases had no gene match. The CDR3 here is CASSFKPGQGPIGYTF. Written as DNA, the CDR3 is TGTGCCAGCAGCTTCAAACCGGGACAGGGACCCATCGGCTACACCTTC.

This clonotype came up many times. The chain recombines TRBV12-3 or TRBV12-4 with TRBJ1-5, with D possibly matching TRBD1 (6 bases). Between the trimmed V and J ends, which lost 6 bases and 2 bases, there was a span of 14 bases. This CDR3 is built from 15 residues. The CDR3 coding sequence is TGTGCCAGCAGGAACCAGGGGTTTGGCAATCAGCCCCAGCATTTT. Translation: CASRNQGFGNQPQHF.

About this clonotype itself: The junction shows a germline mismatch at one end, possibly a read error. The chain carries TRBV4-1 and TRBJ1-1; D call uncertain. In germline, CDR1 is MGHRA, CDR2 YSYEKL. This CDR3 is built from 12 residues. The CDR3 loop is CASIQGGIEAFF. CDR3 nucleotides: TGCGCCAGCATCCAAGGAGGTATTGAAGCTTTCTTT.

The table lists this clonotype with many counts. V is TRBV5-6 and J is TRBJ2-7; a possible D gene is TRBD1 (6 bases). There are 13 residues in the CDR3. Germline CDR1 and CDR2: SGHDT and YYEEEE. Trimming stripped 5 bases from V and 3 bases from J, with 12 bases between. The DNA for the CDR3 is TGTGCCAGCAGGGGGGACATTGACTACGAGCAGTACTTC. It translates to CASRGDIDYEQYF.

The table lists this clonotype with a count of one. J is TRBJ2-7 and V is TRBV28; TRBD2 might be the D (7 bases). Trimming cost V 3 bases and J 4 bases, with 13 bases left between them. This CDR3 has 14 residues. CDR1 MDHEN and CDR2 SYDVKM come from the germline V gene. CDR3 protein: CASSFFRGGYEQYF. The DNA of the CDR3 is TGTGCCAGCAGTTTCTTCAGGGGAGGGTACGAGCAGTACTTC.

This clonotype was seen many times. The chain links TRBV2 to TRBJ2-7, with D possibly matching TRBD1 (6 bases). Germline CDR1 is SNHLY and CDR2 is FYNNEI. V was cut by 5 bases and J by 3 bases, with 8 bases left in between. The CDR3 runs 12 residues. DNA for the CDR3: TGTGCCAGCAGTTGGGACAACTACGAGCAGTACTTC. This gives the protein CASSWDNYEQYF.

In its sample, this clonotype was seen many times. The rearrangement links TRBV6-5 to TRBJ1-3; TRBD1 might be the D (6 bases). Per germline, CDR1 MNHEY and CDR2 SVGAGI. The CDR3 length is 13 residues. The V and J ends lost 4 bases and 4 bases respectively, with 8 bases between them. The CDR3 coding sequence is TGTGCCAGCAGTTGGGGACAAGGAAACACCATATATTTT. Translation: CASSWGQGNTIYF.

CDR3 protein: CASSFPAGADFTEAFF. The CDR3 nucleotides are TGTGCCAGCAGCTTCCCAGCGGGAGCGGATTTCACTGAAGCTTTCTTT. This chain links TRBV11-2 with TRBJ1-1; D gene unclear. Germline values: CDR1 SGHAT, CDR2 FQNNGV. The CDR3 has 16 residues. V lost 3 bases to trimming and J lost 4 bases, with 18 bases between them.

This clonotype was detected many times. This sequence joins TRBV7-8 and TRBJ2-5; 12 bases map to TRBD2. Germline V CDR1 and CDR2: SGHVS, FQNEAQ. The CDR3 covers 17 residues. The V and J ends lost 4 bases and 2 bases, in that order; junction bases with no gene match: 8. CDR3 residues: CASSSPAGTSGQETQYF. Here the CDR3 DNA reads TGTGCCAGCAGCTCACCGGCGGGGACTAGCGGGCAAGAGACCCAGTACTTC.

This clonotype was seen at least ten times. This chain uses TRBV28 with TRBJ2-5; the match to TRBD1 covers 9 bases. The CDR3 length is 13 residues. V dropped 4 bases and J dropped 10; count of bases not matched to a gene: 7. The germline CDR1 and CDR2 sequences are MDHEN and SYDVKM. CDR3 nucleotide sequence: TGTGCCAGCAGTTCCCGGACAGGGGTGAGCCAGTACTTC. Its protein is CASSSRTGVSQYF.

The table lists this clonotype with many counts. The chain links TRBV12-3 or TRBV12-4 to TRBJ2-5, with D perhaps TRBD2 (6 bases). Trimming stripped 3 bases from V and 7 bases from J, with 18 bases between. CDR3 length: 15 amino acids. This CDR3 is CASSLRPGKGGTQYF. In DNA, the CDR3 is TGTGCCAGCAGTTTGAGGCCAGGGAAGGGAGGGACCCAGTACTTC.

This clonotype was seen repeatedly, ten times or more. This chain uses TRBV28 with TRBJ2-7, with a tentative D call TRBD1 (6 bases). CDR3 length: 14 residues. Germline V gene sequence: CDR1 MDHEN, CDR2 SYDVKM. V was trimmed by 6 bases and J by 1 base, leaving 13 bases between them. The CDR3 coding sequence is TGTGCCAGCAGACCCGGGCAGGGGTCCTACGAGCAGTACTTC. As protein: CASRPGQGSYEQYF.

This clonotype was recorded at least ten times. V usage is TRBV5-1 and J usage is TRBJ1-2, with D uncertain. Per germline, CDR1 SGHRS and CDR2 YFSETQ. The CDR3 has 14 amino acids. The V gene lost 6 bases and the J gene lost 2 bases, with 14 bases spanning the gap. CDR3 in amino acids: CASTRDEGNYGYTF. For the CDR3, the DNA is TGCGCCAGCACCCGAGACGAGGGAAACTATGGCTACACCTTC.

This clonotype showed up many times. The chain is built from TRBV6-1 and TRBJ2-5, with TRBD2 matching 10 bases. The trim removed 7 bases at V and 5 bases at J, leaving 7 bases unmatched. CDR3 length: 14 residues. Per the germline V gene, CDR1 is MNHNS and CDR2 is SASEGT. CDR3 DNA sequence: TGTGCCAGCAATCCGGGACTAGCGATTGAGACCCAGTACTTC. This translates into CASNPGLAIETQYF.

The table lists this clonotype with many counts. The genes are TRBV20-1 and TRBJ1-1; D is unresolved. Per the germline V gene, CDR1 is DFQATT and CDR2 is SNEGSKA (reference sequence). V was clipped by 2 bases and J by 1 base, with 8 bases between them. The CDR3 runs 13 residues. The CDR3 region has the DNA TGCAGTGCTAGAAGGGCGGGGAACACTGAAGCTTTCTTT. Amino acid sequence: CSARRAGNTEAFF.

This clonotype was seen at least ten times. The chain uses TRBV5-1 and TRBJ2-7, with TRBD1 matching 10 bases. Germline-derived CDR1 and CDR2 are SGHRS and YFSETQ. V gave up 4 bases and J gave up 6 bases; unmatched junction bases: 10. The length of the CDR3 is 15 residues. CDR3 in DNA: TGCGCCAGCAGCAGAAGGGACAGGGGACTAAGCGAGCAGTACTTC. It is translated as CASSRRDRGLSEQYF.

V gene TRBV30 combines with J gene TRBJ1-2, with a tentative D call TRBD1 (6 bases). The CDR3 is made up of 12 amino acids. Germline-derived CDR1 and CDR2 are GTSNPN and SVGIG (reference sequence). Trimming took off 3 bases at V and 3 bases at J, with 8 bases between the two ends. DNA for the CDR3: TGTGCCTGGAGCCGACAGGACTATGGCTACACCTTC. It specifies CAWSRQDYGYTF. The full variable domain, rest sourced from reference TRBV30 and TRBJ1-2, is SQTIHQWPATLVQPVGSPLSLECTVEGTSNPNLYWYRQAAGRGLQLLFYSVGIGQISSEVPQNLSASRPQDRQFILSSKKLLLSDSGFYLCAWSRQDYGYTFGSGTRLTVV.

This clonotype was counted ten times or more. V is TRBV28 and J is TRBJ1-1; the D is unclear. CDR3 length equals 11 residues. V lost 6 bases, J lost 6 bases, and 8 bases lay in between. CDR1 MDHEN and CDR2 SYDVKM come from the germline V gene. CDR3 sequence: CASSHGPEAFF. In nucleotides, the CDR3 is TGTGCCAGCAGCCACGGACCTGAAGCTTTCTTT.

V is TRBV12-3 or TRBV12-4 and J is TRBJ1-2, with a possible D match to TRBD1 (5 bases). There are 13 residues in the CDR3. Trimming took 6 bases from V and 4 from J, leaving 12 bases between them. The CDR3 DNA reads TGTGCCAGCAGCTTCGACAGCTCCTATGGCTACACCTTC. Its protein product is CASSFDSSYGYTF.

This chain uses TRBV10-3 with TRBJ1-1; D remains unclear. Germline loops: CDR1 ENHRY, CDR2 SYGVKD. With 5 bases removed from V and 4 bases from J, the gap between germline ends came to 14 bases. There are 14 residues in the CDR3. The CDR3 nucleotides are TGTGCCATCAGTATCGAAGGGTTTGGCACTGAAGCTTTCTTT. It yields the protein CAISIEGFGTEAFF.

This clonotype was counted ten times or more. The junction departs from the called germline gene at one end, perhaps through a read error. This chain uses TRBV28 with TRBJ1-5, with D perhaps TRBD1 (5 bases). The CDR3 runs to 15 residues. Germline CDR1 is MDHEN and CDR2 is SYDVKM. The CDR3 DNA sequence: TGTGCCAGCAGCTTATTTAAGCAGGGTAATCAGCCCCAGCATTTT. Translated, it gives CASSLFKQGNQPQHF.

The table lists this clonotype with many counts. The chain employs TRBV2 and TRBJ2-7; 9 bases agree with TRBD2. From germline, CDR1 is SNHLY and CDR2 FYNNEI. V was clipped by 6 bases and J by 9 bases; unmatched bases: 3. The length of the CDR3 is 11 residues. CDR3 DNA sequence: TGTGCCAGCAGGCTAGCGGGACGGCAGTACTTC. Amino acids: CASRLAGRQYF.

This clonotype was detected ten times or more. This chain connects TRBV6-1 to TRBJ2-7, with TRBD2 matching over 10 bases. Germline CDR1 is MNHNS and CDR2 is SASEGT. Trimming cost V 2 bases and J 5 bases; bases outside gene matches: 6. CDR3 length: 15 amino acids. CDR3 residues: CASSEKGSGGHEQYF. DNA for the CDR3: TGTGCCAGCAGTGAAAAAGGTAGCGGGGGGCACGAGCAGTACTTC.

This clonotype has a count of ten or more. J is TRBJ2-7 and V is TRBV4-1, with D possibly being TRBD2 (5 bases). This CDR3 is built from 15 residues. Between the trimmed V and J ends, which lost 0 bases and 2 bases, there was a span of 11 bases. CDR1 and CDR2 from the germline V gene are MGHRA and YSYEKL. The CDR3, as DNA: TGCGCCAGCAGCCAAGATCTCTACGGGGCCTACGAGCAGTACTTC. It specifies CASSQDLYGAYEQYF.

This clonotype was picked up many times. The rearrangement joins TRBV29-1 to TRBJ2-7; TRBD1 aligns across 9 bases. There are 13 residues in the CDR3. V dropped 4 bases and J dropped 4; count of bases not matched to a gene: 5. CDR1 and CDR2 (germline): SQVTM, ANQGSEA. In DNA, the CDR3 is TGCAGCGTTGCCAACAGGGGGCTTTACGAGCAGTACTTC. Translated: CSVANRGLYEQYF.

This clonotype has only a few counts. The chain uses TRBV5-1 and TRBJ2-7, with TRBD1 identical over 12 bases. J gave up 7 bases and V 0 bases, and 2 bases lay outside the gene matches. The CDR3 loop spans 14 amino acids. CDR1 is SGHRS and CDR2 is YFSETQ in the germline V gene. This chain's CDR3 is CASSLGDRGREQYF. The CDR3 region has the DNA TGCGCCAGCAGCTTGGGGGACAGGGGGCGTGAGCAGTACTTC.

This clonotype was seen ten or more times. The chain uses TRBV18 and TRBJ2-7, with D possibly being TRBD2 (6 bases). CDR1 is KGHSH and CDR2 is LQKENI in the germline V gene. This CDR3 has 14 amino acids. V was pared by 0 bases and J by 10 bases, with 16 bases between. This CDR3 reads CASSPPGLPPRQYF. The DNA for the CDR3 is TGTGCCAGCTCACCACCGGGACTTCCTCCTAGACAGTACTTC.

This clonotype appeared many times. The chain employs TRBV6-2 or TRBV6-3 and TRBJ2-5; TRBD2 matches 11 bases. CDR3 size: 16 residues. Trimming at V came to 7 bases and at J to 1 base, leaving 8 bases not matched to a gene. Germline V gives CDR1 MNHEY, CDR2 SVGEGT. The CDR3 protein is CASMWGLADFQETQYF. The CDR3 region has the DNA TGTGCCAGCATGTGGGGACTAGCGGATTTCCAAGAGACCCAGTACTTC.

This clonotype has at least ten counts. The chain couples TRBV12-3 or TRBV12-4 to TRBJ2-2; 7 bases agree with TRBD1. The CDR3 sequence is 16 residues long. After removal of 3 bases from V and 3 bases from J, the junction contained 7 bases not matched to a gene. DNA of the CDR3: TGTGCCAGCAGTTTGCCCGAGGGGGCCCACACCGGGGAGCTGTTTTTT. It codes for CASSLPEGAHTGELFF.